The 20 T cell receptor beta chains below come from one sample, sequenced in a study of T-cell reconstitution after alpha-beta-depleted transplantation in children. Unique molecular identifiers were used in preparing the TCRbeta library. TCRdb redid the calling of the PCR reads with MiXCR, one entry per CDR3 protein. There are approximately 490,000 distinct CDR3 sequences in the sample; roughly an eighth occur only once, and about 6% lies in the top ten. Sample: PBMCs from the stem cell graft donor, taken from the stem cell graft. The receptor set was obtained from a human donor who donated a stem cell graft to a child with combined immunodeficiency.

This clonotype came up a few times. The chain recombines TRBV6-5 with TRBJ2-3, with D uncertain. There are 13 residues in the CDR3. Between the trimmed V and J ends, which lost 2 bases and 6 bases, there was a span of 9 bases. Germline V gene data show CDR1 as MNHEY and CDR2 as SVGAGI. The CDR3 DNA is TGTGCCAGCAGTTACGTAAAGAGGGATACGCAGTATTTT. It codes for CASSYVKRDTQYF.

The V call is TRBV7-8, the J call TRBJ2-1; 10 bases map to TRBD2. Trimming took 3 bases from V and 7 from J; bases not matched to a gene: 9. Germline V gene data show CDR1 as SGHVS and CDR2 as FQNEAQ. This CDR3 has 16 amino acids. CDR3 loop: CASSFGRTSGWNEQFF. The CDR3 nucleotides read TGTGCCAGCAGCTTTGGGCGGACTAGCGGTTGGAATGAGCAGTTCTTC.

The rearrangement joins TRBV27 to TRBJ1-1; D is undetermined. The germline V gene encodes CDR1 MNHEY and CDR2 SMNVEV (reference sequence). This CDR3 is 14 amino acids long. Trimming left V 5 bases short and J 0 bases short, with 10 bases between. The CDR3 DNA is TGTGCCAGCAGTCAAGCGCAGTTGAACACTGAAGCTTTCTTT. As protein: CASSQAQLNTEAFF.

This clonotype was seen more than once but under ten times. A read error may be the cause here, since a much bigger clone is one base away. The chain combines TRBV6-2 or TRBV6-3 with TRBJ2-3, with no clear D. Trimming removed 8 bases from V and 2 bases from J, with 8 bases in between. Germline V gene sequence: CDR1 MNHEY, CDR2 SVGEGT. The CDR3 runs to 12 residues. The CDR3 reads CASGPYTDTQYF. CDR3 nucleotides: TGTGCCAGCGGTCCCTACACAGATACGCAGTATTTT.

In its sample, this clonotype was seen a few times. The chain carries TRBV18 and TRBJ2-1; 11 bases are shared with TRBD2. The ends lost 8 bases at V and 6 bases at J; junction bases unmatched: 15. Germline CDR1 KGHSH, CDR2 LQKENI. The CDR3 runs to 17 residues. The CDR3 region is CASHKGSGRAISNEQFF. The CDR3 bases are TGTGCCAGCCATAAAGGTAGCGGGAGGGCGATCAGCAATGAGCAGTTCTTC.

Many counts were recorded for this clonotype. The chain combines TRBV12-3 or TRBV12-4 with TRBJ2-5, with 8 bases fitting TRBD1. V lost 5 bases and J lost 5; bases outside the gene matches: 7. The CDR3 consists of 14 residues. CDR3 in amino acids: CASSTRTGLETQYF. The CDR3 region has the DNA TGTGCCAGCAGTACCCGGACAGGGTTGGAGACCCAGTACTTC.

This clonotype was detected a few times. This rearrangement joins TRBV12-3 or TRBV12-4 to TRBJ2-3, with a weak D call TRBD2 (6 bases). Trimming cost V 8 bases and J 4 bases, with 16 bases left between them. This CDR3 spans 14 amino acids. The CDR3 protein is CASVPGGRPDTQYF. In DNA form, the CDR3 reads TGTGCCAGCGTTCCCGGGGGTCGGCCAGATACGCAGTATTTT.

This clonotype was counted at least ten times. The CDR3, as DNA: TGTGCCAGCAGTCTAAGAGGGCCAGATACGCAGTATTTT. Translation: CASSLRGPDTQYF. The J gene is TRBJ2-3, the V gene TRBV27, with a possible D match to TRBD2 (5 bases). The CDR3 has 13 residues. Trimming shortened V by 5 bases and J by 4 bases, and 10 bases separated the two germline ends. Per the germline V gene, CDR1 is MNHEY and CDR2 is SMNVEV (reference sequence).

The chain couples TRBV5-6 to TRBJ1-2; D not certain. Germline assignment: CDR1 SGHDT and CDR2 YYEEEE. The V end lost 1 base, the J end lost 6 bases, and 10 bases lay between the germline ends. This CDR3 is built from 13 residues. The DNA of the CDR3 is TGTGCCAGCAGCTTGTACCCGGTGGATGGCTACACCTTC. This sequence encodes CASSLYPVDGYTF.

This chain's CDR3 is CASSYTEIYGYTF. CDR3 sequence (DNA): TGTGCCAGCAGTTACACAGAAATCTATGGCTACACCTTC. This chain connects TRBV6-5 to TRBJ1-2; D gene unclear. The CDR3 loop spans 13 amino acids. Germline CDR1 reads MNHEY; CDR2 reads SVGAGI. Trimming took 2 bases from V and 4 from J, leaving 8 bases between them.

This clonotype came up a few times. In DNA, the CDR3 is TGCAGCCACGCAGGGAGGGGGGTTAAAGAGACCCAGTACTTC. Translated: CSHAGRGVKETQYF. The chain carries TRBV29-1 and TRBJ2-5, with a tentative D call TRBD2 (7 bases). The CDR3 is made up of 14 amino acids. V was clipped by 8 bases and J by 3 bases, with 19 bases between them. Germline CDR1 SQVTM, CDR2 ANQGSEA.

This clonotype showed up many times. The V and J genes are TRBV29-1 and TRBJ2-7, with TRBD2 matching over 7 bases. Germline V gene sequence: CDR1 SQVTM, CDR2 ANQGSEA. The CDR3 sequence is 13 residues long. The trim removed 5 bases at V and 2 bases at J, leaving 6 bases unmatched. CDR3 region: CSVWTGGPYEQYF. CDR3 DNA sequence: TGCAGCGTTTGGACGGGAGGCCCCTACGAGCAGTACTTC.

On this clonotype: A much larger clonotype is one base distant, so this may be a read error. This chain links TRBV12-3 or TRBV12-4 with TRBJ1-4; D gene uncertain. The CDR3 is 13 amino acids. The CDR3 sequence is CASSLGLPPKLSF. For the CDR3, the DNA is TGTGCCAGCAGTTTAGGTCTTCCCCCCAAACTGTCTTTT.

This clonotype has a handful of counts. The rearrangement joins TRBV11-2 to TRBJ2-5, with 10 nucleotides matching TRBD2. CDR1 SGHAT and CDR2 FQNNGV come from the germline V gene. The length of the CDR3 is 17 residues. Trimming removed 0 bases from V and 2 bases from J; junction bases left unmatched: 6. The CDR3 region is CASSLDRLAGAQETQYF. The CDR3 DNA sequence: TGTGCCAGCAGCTTAGACCGCCTAGCGGGGGCACAAGAGACCCAGTACTTC.

The chain is built from TRBV30 and TRBJ2-5, with D uncertain. Between the trimmed V and J ends, which lost 5 bases and 5 bases, there was a span of 15 bases. Germline V gene data show CDR1 as GTSNPN and CDR2 as SVGIG (reference sequence). The CDR3 consists of 13 residues. CDR3 nucleotide sequence: TGTGCCTGGTATTCCAGTGTGGGCGAGACCCAGTACTTC. Amino acid sequence: CAWYSSVGETQYF.

This clonotype was counted a few times. This chain joins TRBV12-3 or TRBV12-4 and TRBJ2-7; 8 positions agree with TRBD2. This CDR3 has 14 residues. J was trimmed by 9 bases and V by 6 bases; bases with no gene match: 13. The chain's CDR3 is CASSMSGGATGQYF. In nucleotides, the CDR3 is TGTGCCAGCAGCATGAGCGGGGGCGCTACGGGGCAGTACTTC.

The rearrangement links TRBV5-6 to TRBJ1-1; no firm D call. CDR3 length: 15 amino acids. CDR1 is SGHDT, CDR2 YYEEEE, per germline. Trimming took off 0 bases at V and 0 bases at J, with 9 bases between the two ends. CDR3 sequence reads: CASSLAAVVNTEAFF. Written as DNA, the CDR3 is TGTGCCAGCAGCTTGGCCGCAGTTGTGAACACTGAAGCTTTCTTT.

This clonotype was recorded at least ten times. The chain links TRBV27 to TRBJ1-5; D gene uncertain. The CDR3 spans 17 residues. CDR1 and CDR2 (germline): MNHEY, SMNVEV (reference sequence). Deletions cut 5 bases from V and 1 base from J, with 18 bases between. CDR3 sequence reads: CASSALYSFGSNQPQHF. CDR3 coding DNA: TGTGCCAGCAGTGCCCTCTACAGTTTTGGGAGCAATCAGCCCCAGCATTTT.

This clonotype was seen ten or more times. J is TRBJ2-1 and V is TRBV12-3 or TRBV12-4, with a possible D match to TRBD2 (6 bases). This CDR3 contains 10 residues. Deletions cut 4 bases from V and 13 bases from J, with 8 bases between. CDR3 in DNA: TGTGCCAGCAGTTCTAGCGTACAGTTCTTC. It yields the protein CASSSSVQFF.

This clonotype came up many times. This chain joins TRBV4-2 and TRBJ2-7, with a possible D match to TRBD2 (5 bases). Germline-derived CDR1 and CDR2 are LGHNA and YNFKEQ. Trimming removed 2 bases from V and 0 bases from J, with 11 bases in between. This CDR3 has 15 residues. CDR3 nucleotides: TGTGCCAGCAGCCAAAATCGGGGTGGCTCCTACGAGCAGTACTTC. Protein: CASSQNRGGSYEQYF.